By share of the sample, the clone carrying this TCR beta chain is medium-sized. These data are taken from a study of metastatic and nonmetastatic thyroid tumors. Original processing methods: A distant-metastasis classifier for papillary thyroid cancer was built using CDR3 differences across clinicopathological groups. With MiXCR, TCRdb reprocessed the PCR reads. V and J calls and clone size were set by TCRdb, not the authors. The sample lists 25,000 to 30,000 clones, around 14% seen once, with 15% to 19% in the top ten. No patient received treatment before thyroid surgery. Sequencing was carried out using blood. The TCR was taken from a male donor with papillary thyroid cancer or a benign thyroid nodule (not recorded which). Some clones in this sample may be carry-over from other donors' samples.

The CDR3 is CSARSLAGNEQFF. CDR3 in DNA: TGCAGTGCTAGAAGCCTAGCGGGGAATGAGCAGTTCTTC. The V call is TRBV20-1, the J call TRBJ2-1; TRBD2 matches at 9 bases. V gave up 2 bases and J gave up 7 bases; unmatched junction bases: 3. Per germline, CDR1 DFQATT and CDR2 SNEGSKA (reference sequence). This CDR3 is 13 amino acids long.